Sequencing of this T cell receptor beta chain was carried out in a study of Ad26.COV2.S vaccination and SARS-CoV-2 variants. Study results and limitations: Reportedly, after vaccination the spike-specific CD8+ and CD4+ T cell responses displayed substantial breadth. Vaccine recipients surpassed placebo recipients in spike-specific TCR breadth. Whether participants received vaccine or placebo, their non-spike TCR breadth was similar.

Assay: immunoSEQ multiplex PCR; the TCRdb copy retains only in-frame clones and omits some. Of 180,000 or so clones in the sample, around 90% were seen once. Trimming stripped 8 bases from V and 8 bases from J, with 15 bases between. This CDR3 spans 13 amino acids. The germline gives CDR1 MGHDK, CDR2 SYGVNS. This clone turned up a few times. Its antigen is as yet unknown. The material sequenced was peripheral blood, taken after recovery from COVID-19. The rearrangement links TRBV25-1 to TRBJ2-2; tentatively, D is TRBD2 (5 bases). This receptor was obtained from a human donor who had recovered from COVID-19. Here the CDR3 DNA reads TGTGCCAGCTCCGAGGGATCGAAGGGGGAGCTGTTTTTT. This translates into CASSEGSKGELFF.